What follows is one T cell receptor beta chain and its context. Its antigen remains unknown. Some clones are missing from TCRdb's copy, which holds only in-frame ones; the method was immunoSEQ multiplex PCR. The data hold fewer than 2.5 million clones, with roughly 93% observed a single time. This entry comes from a study of shared clonotypes between healthy human individuals. Study-wide points: Across subsets, estimated richness was generally greater for naive than for memory populations.

Each of the donors was a healthy adult who was HIV-negative and had not had a recent acute infection or vaccination. The CDR3 extends over 14 amino acids. With 7 bases removed from V and 6 bases from J, the gap between germline ends came to 17 bases. The germline V gene encodes CDR1 MNHEY and CDR2 SMNVEV (reference sequence). The gene calls are TRBV27 and TRBJ2-3; D is undetermined. The TCR was taken from a man between 18 and 29 years old in good health. Some clones in this sample may be carry-over from other donors' samples. Sequencing was performed on naive CD4+ T cells from PBMCs. As for subset: CD45RA+ positively selected. CDR3 sequence reads: CASKGSQWRDTQYF. In nucleotides, the CDR3 is TGTGCCAGCAAAGGTAGCCAATGGCGGGATACGCAGTATTTT.